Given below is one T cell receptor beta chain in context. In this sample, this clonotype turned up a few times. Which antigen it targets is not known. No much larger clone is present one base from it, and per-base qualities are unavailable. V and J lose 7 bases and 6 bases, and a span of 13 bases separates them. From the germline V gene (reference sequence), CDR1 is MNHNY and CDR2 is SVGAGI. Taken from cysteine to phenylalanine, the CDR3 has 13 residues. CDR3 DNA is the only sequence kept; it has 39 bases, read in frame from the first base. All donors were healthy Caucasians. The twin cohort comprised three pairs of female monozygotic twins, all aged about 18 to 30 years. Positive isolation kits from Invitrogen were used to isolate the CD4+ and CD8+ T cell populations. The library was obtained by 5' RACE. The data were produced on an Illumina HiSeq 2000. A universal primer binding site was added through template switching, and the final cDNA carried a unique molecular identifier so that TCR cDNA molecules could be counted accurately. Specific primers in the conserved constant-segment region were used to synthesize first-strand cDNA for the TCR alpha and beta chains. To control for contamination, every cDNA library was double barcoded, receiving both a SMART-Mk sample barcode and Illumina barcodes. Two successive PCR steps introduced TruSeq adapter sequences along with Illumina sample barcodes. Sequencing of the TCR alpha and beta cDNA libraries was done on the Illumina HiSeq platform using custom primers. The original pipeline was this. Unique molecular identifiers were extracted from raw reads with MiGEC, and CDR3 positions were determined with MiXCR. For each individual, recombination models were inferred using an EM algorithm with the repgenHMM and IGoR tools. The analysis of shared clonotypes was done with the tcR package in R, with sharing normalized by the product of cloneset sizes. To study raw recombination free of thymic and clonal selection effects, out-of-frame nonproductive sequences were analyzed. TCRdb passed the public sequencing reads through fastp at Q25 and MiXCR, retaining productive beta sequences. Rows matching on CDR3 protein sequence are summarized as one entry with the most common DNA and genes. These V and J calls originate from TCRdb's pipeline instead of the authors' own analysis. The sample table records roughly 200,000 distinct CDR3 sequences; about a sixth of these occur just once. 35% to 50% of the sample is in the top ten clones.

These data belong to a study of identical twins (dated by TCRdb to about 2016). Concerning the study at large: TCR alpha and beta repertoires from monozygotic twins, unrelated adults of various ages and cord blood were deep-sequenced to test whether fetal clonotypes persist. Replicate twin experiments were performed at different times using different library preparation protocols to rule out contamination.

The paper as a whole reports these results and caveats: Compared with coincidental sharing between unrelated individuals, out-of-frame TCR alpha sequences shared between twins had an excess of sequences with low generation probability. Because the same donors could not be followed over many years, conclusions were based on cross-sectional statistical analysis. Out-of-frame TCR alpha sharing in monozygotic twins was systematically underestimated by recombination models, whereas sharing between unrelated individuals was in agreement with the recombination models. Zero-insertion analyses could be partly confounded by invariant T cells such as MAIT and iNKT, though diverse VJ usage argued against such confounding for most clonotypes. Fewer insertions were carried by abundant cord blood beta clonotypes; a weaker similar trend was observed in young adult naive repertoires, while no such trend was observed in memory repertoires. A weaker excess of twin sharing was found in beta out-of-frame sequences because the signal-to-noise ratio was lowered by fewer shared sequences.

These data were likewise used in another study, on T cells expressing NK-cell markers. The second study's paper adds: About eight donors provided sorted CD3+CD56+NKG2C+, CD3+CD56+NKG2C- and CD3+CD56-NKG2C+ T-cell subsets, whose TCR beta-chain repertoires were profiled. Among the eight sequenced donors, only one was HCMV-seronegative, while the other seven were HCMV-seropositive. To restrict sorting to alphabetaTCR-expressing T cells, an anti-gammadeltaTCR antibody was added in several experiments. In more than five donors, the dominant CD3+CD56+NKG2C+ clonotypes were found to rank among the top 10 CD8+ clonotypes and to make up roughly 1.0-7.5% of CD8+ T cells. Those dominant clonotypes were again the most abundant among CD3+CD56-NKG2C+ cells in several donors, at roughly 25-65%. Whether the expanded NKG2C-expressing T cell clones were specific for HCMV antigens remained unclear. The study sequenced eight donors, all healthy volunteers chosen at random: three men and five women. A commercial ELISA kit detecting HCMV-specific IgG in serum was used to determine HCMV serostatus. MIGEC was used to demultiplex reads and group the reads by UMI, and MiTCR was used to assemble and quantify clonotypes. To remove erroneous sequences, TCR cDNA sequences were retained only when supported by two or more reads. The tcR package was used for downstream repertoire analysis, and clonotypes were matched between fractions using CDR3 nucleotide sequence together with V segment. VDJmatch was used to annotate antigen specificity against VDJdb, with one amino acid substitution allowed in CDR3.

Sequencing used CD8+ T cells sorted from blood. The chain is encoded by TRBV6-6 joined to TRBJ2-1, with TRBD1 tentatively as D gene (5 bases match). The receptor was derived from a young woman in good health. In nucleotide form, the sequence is TGTGCCAGCATTCCAGGGCTGGGCAATGAGCAGTTCTTC. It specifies CASIPGLGNEQFF.